The rows below give T cell receptor beta chains drawn from one sample of a study of T cells after posttransplantation cyclophosphamide. Only in-frame clones appear in the TCRdb table, and some are missing; sequencing was by immunoSEQ multiplex PCR. The sample has about 7,900 clones, none seen only once. Specimen: PBMCs, collected after an allogeneic stem cell transplant with post-transplant cyclophosphamide. The receptors stem from a young adult male patient who received an allogeneic stem cell transplant from an unrelated donor, was CMV-positive, and had acute and chronic GVHD. The graft donor may have contributed some T cells. CDR3s include the opening cysteine and the closing phenylalanine or tryptophan. D genes are given only for firm matches. A clone size is listed for some rows: how often the clone was seen (once, few, many), or a class if it is expanded.

clone_size | j_call | v_call | d_call | cdr3_aa | cdr3_nt
many | TRBJ2-2 | TRBV27 | - | CASRNSAGANTGELFF | TGTGCCAGCAGAAATAGCGCAGGGGCGAACACCGGGGAGCTGTTTTTT
medium-sized | TRBJ2-5 | TRBV28 | - | CASKGDQETQYF | TGTGCCAGCAAGGGGGACCAAGAGACCCAGTACTTC
many | TRBJ2-5 | TRBV6-6 | - | CASSYPAGVQETQYF | TGTGCCAGCAGTTATCCGGCAGGGGTCCAAGAGACCCAGTACTTC
many | TRBJ1-5 | TRBV10-2 | - | CASREWSTGNQPQHF | TGCGCCAGCAGGGAGTGGTCCACGGGGAATCAGCCCCAGCATTTT
many | TRBJ2-1 | TRBV9 | - | CASSPEGGPYNEQFF | TGTGCCAGCAGCCCAGAGGGGGGGCCCTACAATGAGCAGTTCTTC
many | TRBJ2-3 | TRBV12-3/TRBV12-4 | TRBD2 | CASSLSISGSGTDTQYF | TGTGCCAGCAGTTTGAGTATTAGCGGGAGTGGCACAGATACGCAGTATTTT
many | TRBJ1-5 | TRBV28 | - | CASRPRQTPGQPQHF | TGTGCCAGCAGGCCCCGGCAGACTCCCGGGCAGCCCCAGCATTTT
many | TRBJ1-1 | TRBV6-5 | TRBD1 | CASSYRGQIDEAFF | TGTGCCAGCAGTTACCGGGGACAGATAGATGAAGCTTTCTTT
many | TRBJ2-4 | TRBV27 | TRBD1 | CASSLSPGTGFPLQYF | TGTGCCAGCAGTTTATCCCCCGGGACAGGGTTCCCTCTTCAGTACTTC
many | TRBJ2-7 | TRBV29-1 | TRBD1 | CSVVPGTGSYEQYF | TGCAGCGTCGTACCAGGGACAGGGTCCTACGAGCAGTACTTC
many | TRBJ2-1 | TRBV7-2 | - | CASSFSINNEQFF | TGTGCCAGCAGCTTCTCTATTAACAATGAGCAGTTCTTC
many | TRBJ1-4 | TRBV5-1 | - | CASSLASGGYGEKLFF | TGCGCCAGCAGCTTGGCCAGTGGGGGCTACGGTGAAAAACTGTTTTTT
many | TRBJ2-7 | TRBV9 | TRBD2 | CASSVEKAGGLQYF | TGTGCCAGCAGCGTAGAAAAAGCGGGAGGGCTACAGTACTTC
many | TRBJ2-1 | TRBV27 | - | CASSLWGPNNEQFF | TGTGCCAGCAGTTTGTGGGGGCCAAACAATGAGCAGTTCTTC
many | TRBJ2-3 | TRBV5-1 | TRBD1 | CASSLGTGSADTQYF | TGCGCCAGCAGCTTGGGGACAGGGTCAGCAGATACGCAGTATTTT
many | TRBJ1-5 | TRBV27 | TRBD1 | CASSQGGNQPQHF | TGTGCCAGCAGCCAGGGGGGCAATCAGCCCCAGCATTTT
many | TRBJ2-7 | TRBV29-1 | TRBD2 | CSVEGRSGSFYEQYF | TGCAGCGTTGAAGGGCGTAGCGGGAGTTTCTACGAGCAGTACTTC
many | TRBJ1-2 | TRBV6-1 | TRBD1 | CASSDMGQTFNYGYTF | TGTGCCAGCAGTGATATGGGACAGACCTTCAACTATGGCTACACCTTC
many | TRBJ1-4 | TRBV7-2 | TRBD1 | CASSLGTGGIINEKLFF | TGTGCCAGCAGCCTAGGGACAGGGGGCATTATTAATGAAAAACTGTTTTTT
many | TRBJ2-7 | TRBV5-1 | TRBD2 | CASSATGTNNEQYF | TGCGCCAGCAGCGCGACCGGGACTAACAACGAGCAGTATTTC
medium-sized | TRBJ2-2 | TRBV5-8 | - | CASSFTRGAAGELFF | TGTGCCAGCAGCTTCACTCGGGGGGCCGCCGGGGAGCTGTTTTTT
many | TRBJ1-4 | TRBV5-1 | - | CASSPLATNEKLFF | TGCGCCAGCAGCCCTCTTGCAACTAATGAAAAACTGTTTTTT
many | TRBJ1-1 | TRBV6-6 | - | CASSYAGEAFF | TGTGCCAGCAGTTACGCAGGCGAAGCTTTCTTT
many | TRBJ1-5 | TRBV6-4 | - | CASREQGDSNQPQHF | TGTGCCAGCAGGGAACAGGGTGATAGCAATCAGCCCCAGCATTTT
medium-sized | TRBJ1-3 | TRBV12-3/TRBV12-4 | - | CASSFSGNTIYF | TGTGCCAGCAGTTTCAGTGGAAACACCATATATTTT
many | TRBJ1-4 | TRBV9 | TRBD1 | CASSVRQGGDEKLFF | TGTGCCAGCAGCGTCAGACAGGGAGGTGATGAAAAACTGTTTTTT
medium-sized | TRBJ1-4 | TRBV9 | TRBD1 | CASQGGTATNEKLFF | TGTGCCAGCCAGGGGGGAACTGCAACTAATGAAAAACTGTTTTTT
many | TRBJ1-5 | TRBV11-2 | - | CASSLGGDRPQHF | TGTGCCAGCAGCTTGGGGGGGGATAGGCCCCAGCATTTT
many | TRBJ1-1 | TRBV4-3 | - | CASSQEVRGTEAFF | TGCGCCAGCAGCCAAGAAGTGAGGGGCACTGAAGCTTTCTTT
few | TRBJ2-3 | TRBV29-1 | TRBD1 | CSVEGQGLYTQYF | TGCAGCGTTGAGGGACAGGGGTTGTATACGCAGTATTTT
many | TRBJ1-1 | TRBV7-9 | TRBD1 | CASSLAWTGNTEAFF | TGTGCCAGCAGCTTAGCTTGGACAGGAAACACTGAAGCTTTCTTT
many | TRBJ1-1 | TRBV28 | - | CASSLLQAVDTEAFF | TGTGCCAGCAGTTTATTGCAGGCTGTCGACACTGAAGCTTTCTTT
many | TRBJ1-2 | TRBV12-3/TRBV12-4 | - | CASRAGHYGYTF | TGTGCCAGCAGAGCAGGGCACTATGGCTACACCTTC
medium-sized | TRBJ1-1 | TRBV28 | - | CASIEAYEAFF | TGTGCCAGCATTGAAGCATATGAAGCTTTCTTT
many | TRBJ2-3 | TRBV18 | - | CASSPRMAGTDTQYF | TGTGCCAGCTCACCAAGGATGGCGGGCACAGATACGCAGTATTTT
many | TRBJ2-5 | TRBV5-6 | TRBD2 | CASRERGAGETQYF | TGTGCCAGCAGGGAGCGGGGGGCGGGGGAGACCCAGTACTTC
many | TRBJ2-1 | TRBV10-3 | TRBD2 | CAISDPQSSGSGYNEQFF | TGTGCCATCAGTGATCCCCAATCGAGCGGGAGCGGTTACAATGAGCAGTTCTTC
many | TRBJ1-2 | TRBV2 | - | CASSAPTKANYGYTF | TGTGCCAGCAGTGCACCGACAAAAGCTAACTATGGCTACACCTTC
many | TRBJ1-2 | TRBV12-5 | - | CASGLVPVAGYGYTF | TGTGCTAGTGGTTTGGTACCCGTTGCGGGGTATGGCTACACCTTC
- | TRBJ2-1 | TRBV30 | TRBD2 | CAWSSGAQVF | TGTGCCTGGAGTAGCGGGGCCCAGGTCTTC
many | TRBJ2-1 | TRBV29-1 | - | CSVDIYNEQFF | TGCAGCGTAGACATCTACAATGAACAGTTCTTC
many | TRBJ1-4 | TRBV6-1 | TRBD1 | CASSEGTGLGNEKLFF | TGTGCCAGCAGTGAAGGGACAGGGTTGGGTAATGAAAAACTGTTTTTT
medium-sized | TRBJ1-1 | TRBV12-3/TRBV12-4 | - | CASSEGDWNTEAFF | TGTGCCAGCAGTGAAGGAGACTGGAACACTGAAGCTTTCTTT
many | TRBJ2-5 | TRBV29-1 | TRBD1 | CSGGYADRRRETQYF | TGCAGCGGTGGGTATGCGGACAGGAGGAGAGAGACCCAGTACTTC
few | TRBJ1-5 | TRBV7-2 | TRBD1 | CASSSDMTGGGQPQHF | TGTGCCAGCAGTTCCGATATGACAGGGGGCGGTCAGCCCCAGCATTTT
many | TRBJ2-4 | TRBV27 | TRBD2 | CASAAWGGKNIQYF | TGTGCCAGCGCCGCGTGGGGGGGCAAAAACATTCAGTACTTC
many | TRBJ2-3 | TRBV7-2 | - | CASSLFAISTDTQYF | TGTGCCAGCAGCTTATTTGCGATAAGCACAGATACGCAGTATTTT
many | TRBJ1-2 | TRBV18 | - | CASSPARGRDYHGYTF | TGTGCCAGCTCACCAGCCCGAGGCCGAGATTACCATGGCTACACCTTC
- | TRBJ2-5 | TRBV5-3 | - | CARSLGGSAGCQETQYF | TGTGCCAGAAGCTTGGGAGGGAGCGCGGGATGCCAAGAGACCCAGTACTTC
many | TRBJ1-1 | TRBV12-3/TRBV12-4 | TRBD1 | CASSHDTGERTEAFF | TGTGCCAGCAGTCACGATACAGGGGAAAGGACTGAAGCTTTCTTT
many | TRBJ2-3 | TRBV4-2 | TRBD1 | CASSQVGQASDTQYF | TGTGCCAGCAGCCAGGTGGGACAGGCTTCAGATACGCAGTATTTT
many | TRBJ1-5 | TRBV4-3 | - | CASSQDDRQPQHF | TGCGCCAGCAGCCAAGATGATCGGCAGCCCCAGCATTTT
- | TRBJ2-5 | TRBV6-6 | - | CASRPFEPKETQYF | TGTGCCAGCCGCCCATTTGAGCCCAAAGAGACCCAGTACTTC
many | TRBJ2-7 | TRBV7-9 | - | CASSSVSGGRTYEQYF | TGTGCCAGCAGCTCGGTATCCGGGGGACGCACCTACGAGCAGTACTTC
many | TRBJ1-1 | TRBV2 | TRBD1 | CVRQGARGTEAFF | TGCGTGAGACAGGGGGCGCGGGGCACTGAAGCTTTCTTT
many | TRBJ2-4 | TRBV6-2/TRBV6-3 | TRBD1 | CASSFRDRASAAKNIQYF | TGTGCCAGCAGTTTCCGGGACAGGGCTTCGGCGGCCAAAAACATTCAGTACTTC